These 16 T cell receptor beta chains were sequenced from one sample in a study of T cells in Graves' hyperthyroidism and ophthalmopathy. Template material for amplifying TCR beta CDR3 regions consisted of RNA transcripts. The TCR CDR3 first-round RT-PCR relied on the HTBI primer set. TCRdb redid the calling of the multiplex PCR reads with MiXCR, one entry per CDR3 protein. The data hold hundreds of thousands of distinct CDR3 sequences, with around 39% observed a single time. The sample comprised blood. Receptors originate from a young man with Graves' hyperthyroidism.

This rearrangement joins TRBV12-3 or TRBV12-4 to TRBJ1-5; a weak D match, TRBD1 (6 bases). This CDR3 is 15 amino acids long. V shed 6 bases and J shed 6 bases, with 18 bases lying between them. The CDR3 protein is CASSPSGGLGQPQHF. CDR3 in DNA: TGTGCCAGCAGCCCCTCCGGGGGGCTCGGTCAGCCCCAGCATTTT.

This sequence joins TRBV7-9 and TRBJ2-5; the D gene is possibly TRBD1 (6 bases). This CDR3 spans 14 amino acids. V dropped 5 bases and J dropped 4 bases, with 14 bases sitting between them. Germline assignment: CDR1 SEHNR and CDR2 FQNEAQ (reference sequence). The CDR3 sequence: CASSRLIQGETQYF. As DNA, the CDR3 is TGTGCCAGCAGCCGCTTGATACAGGGAGAGACCCAGTACTTC.

The rearrangement uses TRBV14 and TRBJ1-1, with a possible D match to TRBD1 (5 bases). Germline V gives CDR1 SGHDN, CDR2 FVKESK. This CDR3 region has 15 residues. Trimming stripped 0 bases from V and 1 base from J, with 9 bases between. CDR3 in DNA: TGTGCCAGCAGCCAAGAGGGGGTTCCGAACACTGAAGCTTTCTTT. Protein product: CASSQEGVPNTEAFF.

The gene calls are TRBV20-1 and TRBJ2-2; 7 positions agree with TRBD2. The V gene's germline CDR1 is DFQATT and CDR2 SNEGSKA (reference sequence). With 5 bases clipped from V and 2 bases from J, the junction kept 8 bases outside the gene matches. This CDR3 has 15 residues. Here the CDR3 DNA reads TGCAGTGCTGGGGGGGAACAGGTCAACACCGGGGAGCTGTTTTTT. Translating it yields CSAGGEQVNTGELFF.

To note about this clonotype: This may stem from a read error, because a much larger clone lies one nucleotide away. The chain carries TRBV2 and TRBJ2-5; D possibly corresponds to TRBD2 (5 bases). The CDR3 contains 13 residues. V lost 0 bases and J lost 3, with 5 bases in between. Germline assignment: CDR1 SNHLY and CDR2 FYNNEI. CDR3 bases: TGTGCCAGCAGTGAAGCGACTAAAGAGACCCAGTACTTC. It codes for CASSEATKETQYF.

The table lists this clonotype with a few counts. The chain employs TRBV10-3 and TRBJ2-7; tentatively, D is TRBD1 (6 bases). This CDR3 is 14 amino acids long. Germline V lookup: CDR1 ENHRY, CDR2 SYGVKD. V dropped 5 bases and J dropped 1 base, with 12 bases sitting between them. The CDR3 region is CAISSPGQSYEQYF. The CDR3 region has the DNA TGTGCCATCAGTTCCCCCGGACAGTCCTACGAGCAGTACTTC.

Many counts were recorded for this clonotype. The V and J genes are TRBV24-1 and TRBJ1-4; 7 bases are shared with TRBD1. The CDR3 contains 14 residues. V trimming: 7 bases; J trimming: 6 bases; junction bases outside the gene matches: 7. Looked up from germline, CDR1 is KGHDR and CDR2 is SFDVKD. This CDR3 reads CATSDDTGDEKLFF. The CDR3 DNA follows: TGTGCCACCAGCGATGATACAGGGGATGAAAAACTGTTTTTT.

The sample holds a few counts of this clonotype. The chain recombines TRBV7-8 with TRBJ1-5, with 9 bases lining up with TRBD1. Looked up from germline, CDR1 is SGHVS and CDR2 is FQNEAQ. The CDR3 totals 16 residues. With V trimmed by 4 bases and J by 5 bases, 9 bases remained unmatched. In DNA form, the CDR3 reads TGTGCCAGCAGCTCTGATGGGACAGGGATTTATCAGCCCCAGCATTTT. This gives the protein CASSSDGTGIYQPQHF. Together with reference TRBV7-8 and TRBJ1-5, the CDR3 gives the full variable domain: GAGVSQSPRYKVAKRGQDVALRCDPISGHVSLFWYQQALGQGPEFLTYFQNEAQLDKSGLPSDRFFAERPEGSVSTLKIQRTQQEDSAVYLCASSSDGTGIYQPQHFGDGTRLSIL.

As to this clonotype: A much larger clonotype is one base distant, so this may be a read error. The V gene is TRBV15, the J gene TRBJ2-2, with no clear D. Germline V gives CDR1 LNHNV, CDR2 YYDKDF (reference sequence). V was pared by 4 bases and J by 9 bases, with 18 bases between. This CDR3 has 15 residues. CDR3 sequence: CATSIESWADRELFF. Here the CDR3 DNA reads TGTGCCACCAGCATAGAATCTTGGGCGGACCGGGAGCTGTTTTTT.

This chain links TRBV7-9 with TRBJ2-7; D is undetermined. The closer fit of TRBJ2-1 to the DNA end suggests the J call may be wrong. Germline V gene data show CDR1 as SEHNR and CDR2 as FQNEAQ (reference sequence). This CDR3 comprises 11 residues. CDR3 amino acids: CASSFDVEQFF. The CDR3 nucleotides read TGTGCCAGCAGCTTCGACGTTGAGCAGTTCTTC.

This clonotype was seen many times. The chain employs TRBV10-3 and TRBJ1-1; 7 nucleotides match TRBD1. Germline loops: CDR1 ENHRY, CDR2 SYGVKD. CDR3 length: 13 amino acids. Trimming took 5 bases from V and 7 from J; bases not matched to a gene: 7. The CDR3 reads CAISTNRDSEAFF. The CDR3 DNA is TGTGCCATCAGTACAAACAGGGACAGTGAAGCTTTCTTT.

This clonotype was picked up one time. The chain has TRBV12-5 and TRBJ1-1; D gene uncertain. Per germline, CDR1 LGHNT and CDR2 FRNRAP. The CDR3 covers 13 residues. The ends were cut back, 3 bases at V and 4 bases at J, with 9 bases in the middle. CDR3 sequence: CASGLVESTEAFF. The CDR3 DNA reads as TGTGCTAGTGGTTTAGTGGAGAGCACTGAAGCTTTCTTT.

This clonotype was picked up many times. V usage is TRBV7-9 and J usage is TRBJ1-2; no firm D call. Trimming took 3 bases from V and 2 from J, leaving 10 bases between them. The V gene's germline CDR1 is SEHNR and CDR2 FQNEAQ (reference sequence). The CDR3 runs 14 residues. This chain's CDR3 is CASSFGRTNYGYTF. CDR3 DNA sequence: TGTGCCAGCAGCTTCGGCAGAACGAACTATGGCTACACCTTC.

This sequence joins TRBV9 and TRBJ2-7, with TRBD2 matching over 12 bases. This CDR3 region has 14 residues. In germline, CDR1 is SGDLS, CDR2 YYNGEE. The V gene end was trimmed by 7 bases and the J gene end by 6 bases; junction bases not matched to a gene: 8. CDR3 sequence (DNA): TGTGCCAGCTCATCTAGCGGGGGGGCCATCGAGCAGTACTTC. This gives the protein CASSSSGGAIEQYF.

The chain couples TRBV9 to TRBJ2-2, with 7 nucleotides matching TRBD1. With V trimmed by 4 bases and J by 9 bases, 12 bases remained unmatched. Germline V gives CDR1 SGDLS, CDR2 YYNGEE. The CDR3 runs to 15 residues. The CDR3 coding sequence is TGTGCCAGCAGCAGAACGACAGGGAAGTATTGGGAGCTGTTTTTT. This encodes CASSRTTGKYWELFF.

This clonotype appeared once. The J gene is TRBJ2-2, the V gene TRBV13; 8 bases map to TRBD2. The V gene end was trimmed by 4 bases and the J gene end by 2 bases; junction bases not matched to a gene: 6. CDR1 PRHDT and CDR2 FYEKMQ come from the germline V gene (reference sequence). The CDR3 has 16 amino acids. The CDR3 loop is CASSSFTSGNTGELFF. DNA of the CDR3: TGTGCCAGCAGCTCCTTTACTAGCGGAAACACCGGGGAGCTGTTTTTT.